This is a list of T cell receptor beta chains from one sample in a study of CD8+ T cells in alopecia areata. The repertoire was sequenced with immunoSEQ multiplex PCR; TCRdb's copy has only in-frame clones and lacks some. The data hold roughly 250,000 clones, with about 68% observed a single time. This sample comprised CD4+ T cells sorted from blood, obtained at week 0. The receptor set was obtained from a human donor with alopecia areata. Each CDR3 is given with its conserved first and last residue. D genes are given only for firm matches. Some rows have no size entry. The others give once, few or many, or a class for an expanded clone.

>.|TRBJ2-7|TRBV20-1|.
CSAPQGIEQYF
TGCAGTGCTCCCCAGGGCATCGAGCAGTACTTC
>few|TRBJ1-6|TRBV19|.
CASSILAVGNSPLHF
TGTGCCAGTAGTATCTTGGCAGTTGGTAATTCACCCCTCCACTTT
>.|TRBJ2-4|TRBV6-5|.
CASSYSEALAKNIQYF
TGTGCCAGCAGTTACTCGGAAGCTCTAGCCAAAAACATTCAGTACTTC
>few|TRBJ1-4|TRBV9|.
CASSVQGTNEKLFF
TGTGCCAGCAGCGTACAGGGAACTAATGAAAAACTGTTTTTT
>.|TRBJ2-4|TRBV9|TRBD2
CASSVSTSGARNIQYF
TGTGCCAGCAGCGTCTCGACTAGCGGGGCCCGAAACATTCAGTACTTC
>once|TRBJ2-3|TRBV11-2|.
CASSLIAEATDTQYF
TGTGCCAGCAGCTTAATAGCAGAGGCTACAGATACGCAGTATTTT
>few|TRBJ2-3|TRBV5-4|TRBD1
CASSLLGQGRTDTQYF
TGTGCCAGCAGCTTACTTGGACAGGGTAGGACAGATACGCAGTATTTT
>.|TRBJ1-2|TRBV27|.
CASSLSPGAGYTF
TGTGCCAGCAGTTTATCCCCAGGGGCAGGCTACACCTTC
>.|TRBJ2-7|TRBV9|.
CASSVGQGTYEQYF
TGTGCCAGCAGCGTAGGGCAGGGTACCTACGAGCAGTACTTC
>.|TRBJ1-6|TRBV30|.
CAWSVRGSPLHF
TGTGCCTGGAGTGTACGGGGATCACCCCTCCACTTT
>.|TRBJ2-5|TRBV15|.
CATSRESREETQYF
TGTGCCACCAGCAGAGAATCCAGGGAGGAGACCCAGTACTTC
>.|TRBJ2-6|TRBV7-9|.
CASSPVRGSGANVLTF
TGTGCCAGCAGTCCAGTACGGGGCTCTGGGGCCAACGTCCTGACTTTC
>.|TRBJ2-7|TRBV2|.
CASSDHLPYEQYF
TGTGCCAGCAGTGACCACTTACCCTACGAGCAGTACTTC